These T cell receptor beta chains were read from a single sample in a study of cytomegalovirus exposure and HLA in healthy donors. Measured with immunoSEQ multiplex PCR; TCRdb has only the in-frame clones, and not every one. The sample has 150,000 or so clones; over 70% are singletons. The sequenced material came from PBMCs. The source is a male donor in good health and CMV-seronegative. Each CDR3 is given with its conserved first and last residue. The order of the fields is clone size, V gene, J gene, D gene, CDR3 protein, CDR3 DNA. D genes are given only for firm matches. The size field is filled for only some rows; it gives once, few, many or a size class.

clone_size: few; v_call: TRBV4-3; j_call: TRBJ2-3; d_call: .; cdr3_aa: CASSQDPLAPSTDTQYF; cdr3_nt: TGCGCCAGCAGCCAAGACCCACTAGCTCCGAGCACAGATACGCAGTATTTT
clone_size: .; v_call: TRBV10-3; j_call: TRBJ2-7; d_call: TRBD1; cdr3_aa: CAIGVGTGEQYF; cdr3_nt: TGTGCCATCGGTGTAGGGACAGGCGAGCAGTACTTC
clone_size: .; v_call: TRBV6-4; j_call: TRBJ2-1; d_call: .; cdr3_aa: CASSDLTNRSYNEQFF; cdr3_nt: TGTGCCAGCAGTGACCTGACTAACCGCTCCTACAATGAGCAGTTCTTC
clone_size: few; v_call: TRBV5-1; j_call: TRBJ1-1; d_call: TRBD1; cdr3_aa: CASSFQGDTEAFF; cdr3_nt: TGCGCCAGCAGCTTTCAGGGGGACACTGAAGCTTTCTTT
clone_size: few; v_call: TRBV27; j_call: TRBJ1-2; d_call: TRBD1; cdr3_aa: CASSSTGDYGYTF; cdr3_nt: TGTGCCAGCAGTTCGACAGGGGACTATGGCTACACCTTC
clone_size: .; v_call: TRBV15; j_call: TRBJ2-7; d_call: TRBD1; cdr3_aa: CATSTRTGGNEQYF; cdr3_nt: TGTGCCACCAGCACCCGGACAGGGGGAAACGAGCAGTACTTC
clone_size: .; v_call: TRBV10-2; j_call: TRBJ2-7; d_call: TRBD1; cdr3_aa: CASSYRGTSYEQYF; cdr3_nt: TGCGCCAGCAGTTACAGGGGGACCTCCTACGAGCAGTACTTC
clone_size: .; v_call: TRBV7-2; j_call: TRBJ1-6; d_call: .; cdr3_aa: CASSFAWGAAYNSPLHF; cdr3_nt: TGTGCCAGCAGCTTCGCCTGGGGAGCAGCCTATAATTCACCCCTCCACTTT
clone_size: .; v_call: TRBV29-1; j_call: TRBJ2-1; d_call: TRBD2; cdr3_aa: CSGTSGTRPSEQFF; cdr3_nt: TGCAGCGGCACCTCCGGGACTAGGCCCTCCGAGCAGTTCTTC
clone_size: .; v_call: TRBV7-9; j_call: TRBJ2-3; d_call: .; cdr3_aa: CSSSLGTSDGTDTQYF; cdr3_nt: TGTTCCAGCAGCTTAGGGACATCCGACGGCACAGATACGCAGTATTTT